These 26 T cell receptor beta chains share one sample of origin, sequenced in a study of shared clonotypes between healthy human individuals. Sequenced by immunoSEQ multiplex PCR; TCRdb stores in-frame clones only, minus some. The data contain 150,000 to 200,000 clones, approximately 61% of them seen just once; the ten biggest clones take up 10%. Sequencing input: memory CD4+ T cells sorted from blood. As to subset: CD45RA-negative fraction. The source is a man under 40 in good health.

The V call is TRBV4-1, the J call TRBJ2-1; D gene unclear. V lost 0 bases to trimming and J lost 12 bases, with 15 bases between them. The CDR3 spans 14 residues. Looked up from germline, CDR1 is MGHRA and CDR2 is YSYEKL. Here the CDR3 reads CASSQDLWGLRQFF. The CDR3 DNA sequence: TGCGCCAGCAGCCAAGATCTTTGGGGTTTGAGGCAGTTCTTC.

The CDR3, as DNA: TGTGCCAGCCGCGAGCGGGGACAAAACACAGATACGCAGTATTTT. Translation gives CASRERGQNTDTQYF. The chain is built from TRBV28 and TRBJ2-3, with D perhaps matching TRBD2 (7 bases). The CDR3 sequence is 15 residues long. Germline lookup yields CDR1 MDHEN and CDR2 SYDVKM. V dropped 8 bases and J dropped 2 bases, with 17 bases sitting between them.

The chain uses TRBV29-1 and TRBJ2-7; D might be TRBD1 (5 bases). The CDR3 extends over 14 amino acids. Germline CDR1 reads SQVTM; CDR2 reads ANQGSEA. The germline V and J ends were trimmed by 5 bases and 2 bases, with 16 bases remaining between them. DNA of the CDR3: TGCAGCGTTCTTGACTTCTTAGGGGCCTACGAGCAGTACTTC. Amino acid sequence: CSVLDFLGAYEQYF.

The V and J genes are TRBV11-2 and TRBJ1-5; D uncertain. The CDR3 is 17 residues long. With 5 bases removed from V and 1 base from J, the gap between germline ends came to 18 bases. Germline assignment: CDR1 SGHAT and CDR2 FQNNGV. CDR3 region: CASSLLAYARSNQPQHF. The CDR3 DNA reads as TGTGCCAGCAGCCTACTCGCCTACGCGAGGAGCAATCAGCCCCAGCATTTT.

The chain links TRBV28 to TRBJ1-1; D remains unclear. The CDR3 has 15 amino acids. The V end lost 5 bases, the J end lost 4 bases, and 17 bases lay between the germline ends. The germline V gene has CDR1 MDHEN and CDR2 SYDVKM. CDR3 coding DNA: TGTGCCAGCAGTAACGAACCGGCGCTCCCCACTGAAGCTTTCTTT. This encodes CASSNEPALPTEAFF.

The chain recombines TRBV7-2 with TRBJ2-5, with D maybe TRBD1 (5 bases). The length of the CDR3 is 14 residues. CDR1 is SGHTA and CDR2 is FQGNSA in the germline V gene. V was clipped by 2 bases and J by 4 bases, with 11 bases between them. CDR3: CASSLSGQGETQYF. DNA for the CDR3: TGTGCCAGCAGCTTATCCGGGCAGGGAGAGACCCAGTACTTC.

This sequence joins TRBV7-2 and TRBJ2-1; 14 nucleotides line up with TRBD2. The CDR3 length is 16 residues. The V and J ends lost 11 bases and 0 bases, in that order; junction bases with no gene match: 6. Germline CDR1 is SGHTA and CDR2 is FQGNSA. CDR3 nucleotides: TGTGCCGCAGGGACTAGCGGGGGCTTCTCCTACAATGAGCAGTTCTTC. It specifies CAAGTSGGFSYNEQFF.

The chain joins TRBV28 to TRBJ1-1; 12 bases align to TRBD1. V lost 6 bases and J lost 1; bases outside the gene matches: 3. CDR1 and CDR2 from the germline V gene are MDHEN and SYDVKM. The CDR3 is 15 amino acids. In DNA form, the CDR3 reads TGTGCCAGCAGGAGGGACAGGGGGCCGAACACTGAAGCTTTCTTT. Protein product: CASRRDRGPNTEAFF. The whole variable domain, remainder taken from reference TRBV28 and TRBJ1-1, is DVKVTQSSRYLVKRTGEKVFLECVQDMDHENMFWYRQDPGLGLRLIYFSYDVKMKEKGDIPEGYSVSREKKERFSLILESASTNQTSMYLCASRRDRGPNTEAFFGQGTRLTVV.

The chain couples TRBV14 to TRBJ1-2; D unclear. The CDR3 runs to 13 residues. Trimming took 1 base from V and 4 from J, leaving 7 bases between them. Germline V gene lookup returns CDR1 SGHDN and CDR2 FVKESK. The CDR3 sequence: CASSQGVTYGYTF. DNA of the CDR3: TGTGCCAGCAGCCAAGGGGTGACCTATGGCTACACCTTC.

The chain couples TRBV7-3 to TRBJ2-6, with 7 bases identical to TRBD2. The CDR3 length is 20 residues. The germline CDR1 and CDR2 sequences are SGHTA and FQGTGA. Germline trimming cut 4 bases from V and 2 bases from J; bases unmatched to any gene: 17. The DNA for the CDR3 is TGTGCCAGCAGCTCGAGAGGGACTACCCTACCCCAGACTGGGGCCAACGTCCTGACTTTC. This codes for CASSSRGTTLPQTGANVLTF.

The V and J genes are TRBV6-5 and TRBJ2-1; no clear D gene. Germline V gene lookup returns CDR1 MNHEY and CDR2 SVGAGI. Trimming left V 3 bases short and J 7 bases short, with 7 bases between. This CDR3 is built from 12 residues. CDR3 residues: CASSYVENEQFF. The CDR3, as DNA: TGTGCCAGCAGTTATGTGGAGAATGAGCAGTTCTTC.

The gene calls are TRBV28 and TRBJ2-2; TRBD2 matches at 9 bases. From germline, CDR1 is MDHEN and CDR2 SYDVKM. J lost 2 bases, V lost 6 bases, and 7 bases had no gene match. CDR3 size: 16 residues. CDR3 loop: CASRYTSGSNTGELFF. CDR3 bases: TGTGCCAGCAGATATACTAGCGGGTCTAACACCGGGGAGCTGTTTTTT.

J is TRBJ2-7 and V is TRBV2, with 7 nucleotides matching TRBD2. Germline CDR1 reads SNHLY; CDR2 reads FYNNEI. This CDR3 contains 12 residues. Losses at the gene ends were 8 bases for V and 3 bases for J; bases not matched to a gene: 4. CDR3 nucleotide sequence: TGTGCCAGCGGGGGAGGGAGCTACGAGCAGTACTTC. Protein product: CASGGGSYEQYF.

This chain joins TRBV4-2 and TRBJ1-1; D unclear. V was clipped by 4 bases and J by 4 bases, with 10 bases between them. The CDR3 is made up of 13 amino acids. Germline V gene sequence: CDR1 LGHNA, CDR2 YNFKEQ. Here the CDR3 reads CASSPSGGTEAFF. The CDR3 bases are TGTGCCAGCAGCCCATCGGGTGGCACTGAAGCTTTCTTT.

The genes are TRBV13 and TRBJ2-1; 12 bases map to TRBD2. The germline CDR1 and CDR2 sequences are PRHDT and FYEKMQ (reference sequence). Trimming removed 3 bases from V and 7 bases from J; junction bases left unmatched: 4. CDR3 length: 15 amino acids. The CDR3 DNA follows: TGTGCCAGCAGCTTGCGACTAGCGGGAGTTAATGAGCAGTTCTTC. This translates into CASSLRLAGVNEQFF.

This chain connects TRBV29-1 to TRBJ2-2; D remains unclear. In germline, CDR1 is SQVTM, CDR2 ANQGSEA. This CDR3 is built from 13 residues. V lost 5 bases and J lost 2, with 9 bases in between. The CDR3 DNA sequence: TGCAGCGTTCGACCATTAAACACCGGGGAGCTGTTTTTT. Translated: CSVRPLNTGELFF.

In this sample, this clone turned up a few times. The chain carries TRBV5-4 and TRBJ2-5; D gene unclear. V was clipped by 1 base and J by 0 bases, with 4 bases between them. CDR3 size: 13 residues. Germline V CDR1 and CDR2: SGHNT, YYREEE (reference sequence). The DNA for the CDR3 is TGTGCCAGCAGCTTGACAGACCAAGAGACCCAGTACTTC. Amino acids: CASSLTDQETQYF.

This sequence joins TRBV18 and TRBJ2-5, with D tentatively TRBD2 (5 bases). V lost 6 bases, J lost 2 bases, and 10 bases lay in between. CDR1 KGHSH and CDR2 LQKENI come from the germline V gene. The CDR3 is 13 amino acids. The CDR3: CASSFGEQETQYF. The CDR3 nucleotides are TGTGCCAGCTCCTTCGGGGAACAAGAGACCCAGTACTTC.

The rearrangement uses TRBV28 and TRBJ2-7; 8 positions agree with TRBD2. Germline lookup yields CDR1 MDHEN and CDR2 SYDVKM. This CDR3 region has 17 residues. J gave up 2 bases and V 4 bases, and 13 bases lay outside the gene matches. The DNA for the CDR3 is TGTGCCAGCAGTTCTGGCAGGGCGGGGGGAGTAGCCTACGAGCAGTACTTC. Translated: CASSSGRAGGVAYEQYF.

The rearrangement uses TRBV6-1 and TRBJ2-7; weak D call: TRBD2 (6 bases). With 6 bases removed from V and 2 bases from J, the gap between germline ends came to 14 bases. The length of the CDR3 is 14 residues. Germline V gene data show CDR1 as MNHNS and CDR2 as SASEGT. The CDR3 DNA reads TGTGCCAGCAGGGAGCCTAGCGCAACCTACGAGCAGTACTTC. Translated, it gives CASREPSATYEQYF.

Comment on this clone: This sample includes further DNA sequences coding for the same CDR3. V usage is TRBV10-3 and J usage is TRBJ2-5; TRBD2 is a possible D gene (6 bases). V shed 4 bases and J shed 2 bases, with 11 bases lying between them. Germline V gene data show CDR1 as ENHRY and CDR2 as SYGVKD. There are 14 residues in the CDR3. Written as DNA, the CDR3 is TGTGCCATCAGTGCCGGCGGGGAACAAGAGACCCAGTACTTC. Its protein is CAISAGGEQETQYF.

The V call is TRBV7-2, the J call TRBJ2-7, with a possible D match to TRBD2 (5 bases). The germline gives CDR1 SGHTA, CDR2 FQGNSA. CDR3 length equals 14 residues. Trimming pared 1 base from V and 6 bases from J, leaving 13 bases between. CDR3 DNA sequence: TGTGCCAGCAGCTTAGTGGTGGGGAGTGGCGAGCAGTACTTC. As protein: CASSLVVGSGEQYF.

The chain is built from TRBV7-2 and TRBJ2-1, with no clear D. The V gene lost 5 bases and the J gene lost 3 bases, with 8 bases spanning the gap. There are 13 residues in the CDR3. Germline CDR1 is SGHTA and CDR2 is FQGNSA. The CDR3 DNA reads as TGTGCCAGCAGCAGCTATATCTACAATGAGCAGTTCTTC. It codes for CASSSYIYNEQFF.

The V gene is TRBV11-2, the J gene TRBJ1-2; D is unresolved. Germline V gene lookup returns CDR1 SGHAT and CDR2 FQNNGV. The CDR3 contains 13 residues. V was trimmed by 1 base and J by 1 base, leaving 4 bases between them. CDR3 nucleotide sequence: TGTGCCAGCAGCTTAGCTATTAACTATGGCTACACCTTC. Translation gives CASSLAINYGYTF.

The chain is built from TRBV5-4 and TRBJ2-2; 10 nucleotides agree with TRBD2. CDR3 length: 16 residues. V shed 4 bases and J 4 bases; nucleotides not matched to a gene: 7. The germline V gene has CDR1 SGHNT and CDR2 YYREEE (reference sequence). This CDR3 is CASSQKTSGLTGELFF. The CDR3 DNA reads as TGTGCCAGCAGCCAGAAGACTAGCGGGCTCACCGGGGAGCTGTTTTTT.

The chain carries TRBV30 and TRBJ2-1; TRBD2 matches at 7 bases. The CDR3 is 16 residues long. The germline CDR1 and CDR2 sequences are GTSNPN and SVGIG (reference sequence). Germline trimming cut 3 bases from V and 0 bases from J; bases unmatched to any gene: 8. CDR3 DNA sequence: TGTGCCTGGAGCCATAACGCGGGGGTCTCCTACAATGAGCAGTTCTTC. Translating gives CAWSHNAGVSYNEQFF. Combining the CDR3 with reference TRBV30 and TRBJ2-1 gives the whole variable domain SQTIHQWPATLVQPVGSPLSLECTVEGTSNPNLYWYRQAAGRGLQLLFYSVGIGQISSEVPQNLSASRPQDRQFILSSKKLLLSDSGFYLCAWSHNAGVSYNEQFFGPGTRLTVL.